These 14 T cell receptor beta chains were sequenced from one sample in a study of Ad26.COV2.S vaccination and SARS-CoV-2 variants. Method: immunoSEQ multiplex PCR; TCRdb's copy keeps in-frame clones and lacks some. In the table there are approximately 400,000 clones, roughly 84% of which are singletons. Stated treatment: around 19 received Ad26.COV2.S at low or high dose, single or two shots; 5 received placebo; per-sample allocation not given. Collection of the samples took place on day 63 after the first injection of vaccine or placebo. Material: peripheral blood, obtained in a trial of Ad26.COV2.S vaccine versus placebo. Receptors originate from a person between 18 and 59 years old who received the Ad26.COV2.S COVID-19 vaccine or a placebo.

This chain connects TRBV5-1 to TRBJ2-7; D is unresolved. This CDR3 comprises 11 residues. V gave up 5 bases and J gave up 6 bases, with 9 bases separating them. Germline CDR1 is SGHRS and CDR2 is YFSETQ. The DNA of the CDR3 is TGCGCCAGCAGTTCGGTAGGCGAGCAGTACTTC. This gives the protein CASSSVGEQYF.

The rearrangement links TRBV2 to TRBJ1-3; no firm D call. Trimming cost V 6 bases and J 0 bases, with 12 bases left between them. CDR1 is SNHLY and CDR2 is FYNNEI in the germline V gene. There are 15 residues in the CDR3. The CDR3 reads CASSGPFLSGNTIYF. The CDR3 bases are TGTGCCAGCAGCGGCCCATTTCTCTCTGGAAACACCATATATTTT.

The chain uses TRBV29-1 and TRBJ2-3; D is possibly TRBD1 (6 bases). Germline CDR1 SQVTM, CDR2 ANQGSEA. The CDR3 is 14 amino acids. Trimming cost V 6 bases and J 2 bases, with 15 bases left between them. CDR3 DNA sequence: TGCAGCGTCCGCAACAGGGATACCACAGATACGCAGTATTTT. Translated: CSVRNRDTTDTQYF.

This clone came up a few times. The rearrangement uses TRBV28 and TRBJ1-2; TRBD1 agrees at 7 bases. After removal of 5 bases from V and 3 bases from J, the junction contained 18 bases not matched to a gene. The length of the CDR3 is 18 residues. The germline V gene encodes CDR1 MDHEN and CDR2 SYDVKM. The CDR3 region has the DNA TGTGCCAGCAGTCTTGAAGACAGGGCCCTCCGTCAATACTATGGCTACACCTTC. As protein: CASSLEDRALRQYYGYTF.

This chain uses TRBV5-4 with TRBJ2-2; TRBD2 agrees at 9 bases. The CDR3 is made up of 19 amino acids. The germline gives CDR1 SGHNT, CDR2 YYREEE (reference sequence). The ends lost 4 bases at V and 0 bases at J; junction bases unmatched: 13. The CDR3 loop is CASSPAYSGGSANTGELFF. The CDR3 nucleotides read TGTGCCAGCAGCCCGGCTTATAGCGGGGGATCCGCGAACACCGGGGAGCTGTTTTTT.

The V gene is TRBV18, the J gene TRBJ1-4; no firm D call. Trimming took off 6 bases at V and 4 bases at J, with 9 bases between the two ends. This CDR3 contains 13 residues. Looked up from germline, CDR1 is KGHSH and CDR2 is LQKENI. The CDR3 DNA reads as TGTGCCAGCTCGGGCATAGGTAATGAAAAACTGTTTTTT. This codes for CASSGIGNEKLFF. The variable domain in full, completed from reference TRBV18 and TRBJ1-4, reads NAGVMQNPRHLVRRRGQEARLRCSPMKGHSHVYWYRQLPEEGLKFMVYLQKENIIDESGMPKERFSAEFPKEGPSILRIQQVVRGDSAAYFCASSGIGNEKLFFGSGTQLSVL.

V usage is TRBV6-5 and J usage is TRBJ2-2, with TRBD2 identical over 8 bases. The CDR3 contains 16 residues. V gave up 0 bases and J gave up 4 bases; unmatched junction bases: 4. From germline, CDR1 is MNHEY and CDR2 SVGAGI. In nucleotides, the CDR3 is TGTGCCAGCAGTTACTCGAGCGGGAGAAGCACCGGGGAGCTGTTTTTT. Amino acid sequence: CASSYSSGRSTGELFF.

The chain has TRBV30 and TRBJ2-7; 12 bases map to TRBD2. CDR1 is GTSNPN and CDR2 is SVGIG in the germline V gene (reference sequence). The CDR3 is 14 amino acids. J lost 5 bases, V lost 8 bases, and 10 bases had no gene match. CDR3 sequence reads: CALRGGLAGNEQYF. The CDR3, as DNA: TGTGCCCTGAGGGGGGGACTAGCGGGCAACGAGCAGTACTTC.

The chain joins TRBV6-6 to TRBJ1-3, with D possibly TRBD1 on 5 matching bases. Germline V gives CDR1 MNHNY, CDR2 SVGAGI (reference sequence). There are 14 residues in the CDR3. Trimming removed 5 bases at V and 0 bases at J, with 8 bases between. CDR3 bases: TGTGCCAGCAGTAGACAGAACTCTGGAAACACCATATATTTT. It yields the protein CASSRQNSGNTIYF.

V and J are TRBV19 and TRBJ2-1; possibly TRBD1 for D (5 bases). CDR3 length equals 13 residues. Germline-derived CDR1 and CDR2 are LNHDA and SQIVND (reference sequence). Trimming stripped 5 bases from V and 2 bases from J, with 7 bases between. The CDR3 protein is CASSWTPYNEQFF. Written as DNA, the CDR3 is TGTGCCAGTAGTTGGACACCCTACAATGAGCAGTTCTTC.

This chain joins TRBV6-2 or TRBV6-3 and TRBJ2-7; no clear D. CDR1 is MNHEY and CDR2 is SVGEGT in the germline V gene. Trimming pared 4 bases from V and 10 bases from J, leaving 14 bases between. The length of the CDR3 is 12 residues. The chain's CDR3 is CASSSPGPSQYF. CDR3 sequence (DNA): TGTGCCAGCAGTTCACCGGGCCCATCCCAGTACTTC.

This clone occurred a few times. This chain connects TRBV18 to TRBJ2-2; weak D call: TRBD1 (5 bases). From germline, CDR1 is KGHSH and CDR2 LQKENI. With 1 base removed from V and 1 base from J, the gap between germline ends came to 10 bases. The CDR3 consists of 16 residues. The CDR3 loop is CASSPLNGQNTGELFF. CDR3 in DNA: TGTGCCAGCTCACCACTTAACGGACAGAACACCGGGGAGCTGTTTTTT.

V is TRBV15 and J is TRBJ1-1; D is perhaps TRBD1 (6 bases). The CDR3 spans 14 residues. Germline CDR1 LNHNV, CDR2 YYDKDF (reference sequence). Trimming left V 0 bases short and J 6 bases short, with 11 bases between. In DNA form, the CDR3 reads TGTGCCACCAGCAGAGAGGCCCGACAGGCTGAAGCTTTCTTT. Translation: CATSREARQAEAFF.

This clone was observed once. This sequence joins TRBV18 and TRBJ2-3; TRBD2 might be the D (5 bases). Germline CDR1 KGHSH, CDR2 LQKENI. CDR3 size: 14 residues. V lost 1 base and J lost 3, with 8 bases in between. As DNA, the CDR3 is TGTGCCAGCTCACCACAAGCGGCGACAGATACGCAGTATTTT. Its translation is CASSPQAATDTQYF.